This T cell receptor beta chain was sequenced for a study of cytomegalovirus exposure and HLA in healthy donors. The overall study: In a later analysis, it was reported that the approximately 110 validation repertoires had been produced on the same platform as the 500 to 850 repertoires belonging to the first cohort.

Findings and caveats of the study: In vitro work confirmed that three CMV-associated chains recognize CMV antigens.

Comments on this clone: The antigen is unknown.

Donors came from a validation cohort of about 120 subjects, distinct from the first 666-subject cohort. This CDR3 is built from 13 residues. The germline CDR1 and CDR2 sequences are MNHEY and SVGAGI. The ends lost 5 bases at V and 4 bases at J; junction bases unmatched: 4. The repertoire was sequenced with immunoSEQ multiplex PCR; TCRdb's copy has only in-frame clones and lacks some. The table shows some 130,000 clones, with approximately 82% occurring only once. This chain links TRBV6-5 with TRBJ2-5; 7 nucleotides match TRBD2. The sequence derives from a young man in good health and CMV-seropositive. The sequencing input was PBMCs. As DNA, the CDR3 is TGTGCCAGCAGTGACGGGGAGGGAGAGACCCAGTACTTC. It codes for CASSDGEGETQYF.